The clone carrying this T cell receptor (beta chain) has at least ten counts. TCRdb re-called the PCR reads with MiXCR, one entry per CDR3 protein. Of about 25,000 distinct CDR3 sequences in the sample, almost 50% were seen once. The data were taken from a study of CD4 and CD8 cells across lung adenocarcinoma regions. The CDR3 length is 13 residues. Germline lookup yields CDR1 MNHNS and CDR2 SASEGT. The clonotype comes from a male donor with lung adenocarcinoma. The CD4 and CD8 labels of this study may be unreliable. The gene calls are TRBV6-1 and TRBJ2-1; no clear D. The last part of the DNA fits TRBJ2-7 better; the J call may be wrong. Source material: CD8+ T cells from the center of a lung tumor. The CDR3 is CASSESRPYEQYF. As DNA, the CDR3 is TGTGCCAGCAGTGAAAGCAGACCGTACGAGCAGTACTTC.